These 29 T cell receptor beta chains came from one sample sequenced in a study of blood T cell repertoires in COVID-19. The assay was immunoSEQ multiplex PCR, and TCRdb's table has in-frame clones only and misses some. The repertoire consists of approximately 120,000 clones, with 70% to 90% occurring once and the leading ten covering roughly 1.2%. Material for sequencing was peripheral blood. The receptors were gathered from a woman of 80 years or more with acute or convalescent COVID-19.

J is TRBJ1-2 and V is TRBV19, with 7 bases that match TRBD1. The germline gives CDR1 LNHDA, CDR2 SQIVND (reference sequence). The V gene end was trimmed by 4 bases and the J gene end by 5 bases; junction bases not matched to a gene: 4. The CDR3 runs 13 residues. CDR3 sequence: CASSNRQGYGYTF. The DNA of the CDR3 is TGTGCCAGTAGTAACCGACAGGGTTATGGCTACACCTTC.

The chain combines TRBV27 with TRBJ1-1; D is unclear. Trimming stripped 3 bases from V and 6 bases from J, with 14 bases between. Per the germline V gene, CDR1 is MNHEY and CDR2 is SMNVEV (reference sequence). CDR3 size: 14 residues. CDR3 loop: CASSFKGGRAEAFF. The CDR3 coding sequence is TGTGCCAGCAGTTTTAAGGGAGGAAGGGCTGAAGCTTTCTTT.

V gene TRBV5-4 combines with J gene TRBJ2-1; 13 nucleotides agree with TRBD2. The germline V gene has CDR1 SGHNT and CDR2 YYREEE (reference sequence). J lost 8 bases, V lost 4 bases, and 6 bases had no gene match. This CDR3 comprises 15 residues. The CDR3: CASSPGTSGDYEQFF. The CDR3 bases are TGTGCCAGCAGCCCCGGGACTAGCGGGGATTATGAGCAGTTCTTC.

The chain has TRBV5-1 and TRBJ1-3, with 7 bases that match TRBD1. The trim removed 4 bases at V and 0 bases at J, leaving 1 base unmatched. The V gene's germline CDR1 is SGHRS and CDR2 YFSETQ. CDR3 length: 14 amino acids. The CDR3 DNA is TGCGCCAGCAGCGGGACAGTCTCTGGAAACACCATATATTTT. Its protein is CASSGTVSGNTIYF.

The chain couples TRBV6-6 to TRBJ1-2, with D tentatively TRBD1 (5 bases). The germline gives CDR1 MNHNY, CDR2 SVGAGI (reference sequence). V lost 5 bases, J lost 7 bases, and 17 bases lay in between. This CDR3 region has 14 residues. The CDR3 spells CASSDPARVSGYTF. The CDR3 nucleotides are TGTGCCAGCAGTGACCCGGCCAGGGTTTCTGGCTACACCTTC.

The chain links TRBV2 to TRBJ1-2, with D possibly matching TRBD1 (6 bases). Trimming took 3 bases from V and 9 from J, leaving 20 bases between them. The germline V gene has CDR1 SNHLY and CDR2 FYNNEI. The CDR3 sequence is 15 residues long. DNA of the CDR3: TGTGCCAGCAGTGATCAATTTGGGGGCTTAAGCAGCTACACCTTC. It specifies CASSDQFGGLSSYTF.

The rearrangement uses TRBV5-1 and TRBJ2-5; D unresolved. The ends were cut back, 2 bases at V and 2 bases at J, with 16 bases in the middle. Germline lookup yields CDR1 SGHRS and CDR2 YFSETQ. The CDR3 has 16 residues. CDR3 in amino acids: CASSFQLTNRQETQYF. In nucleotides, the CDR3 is TGCGCCAGCAGCTTCCAACTCACGAACCGTCAAGAGACCCAGTACTTC. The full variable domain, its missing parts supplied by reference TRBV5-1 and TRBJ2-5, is KAGVTQTPRYLIKTRGQQVTLSCSPISGHRSVSWYQQTPGQGLQFLFEYFSETQRNKGNFPGRFSGRQFSNSRSEMNVSTLELGDSALYLCASSFQLTNRQETQYFGPGTRLLVL.

CDR3 sequence: CASSFRSSVTDTQYF. CDR3 DNA: TGTGCCAGCAGCTTTCGTTCTAGCGTCACAGATACGCAGTATTTT. The chain links TRBV12-1 to TRBJ2-3; the DNA was not compared with TRBD2, the D call given in the table. TRBV12-1 is annotated as a pseudogene. This CDR3 has 15 amino acids.

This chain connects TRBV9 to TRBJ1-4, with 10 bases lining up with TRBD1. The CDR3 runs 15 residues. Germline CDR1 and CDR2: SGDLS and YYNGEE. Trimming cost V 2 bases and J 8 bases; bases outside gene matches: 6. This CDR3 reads CASSVGQGPEEKLFF. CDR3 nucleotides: TGTGCCAGCAGCGTGGGACAGGGGCCCGAGGAAAAACTGTTTTTT.

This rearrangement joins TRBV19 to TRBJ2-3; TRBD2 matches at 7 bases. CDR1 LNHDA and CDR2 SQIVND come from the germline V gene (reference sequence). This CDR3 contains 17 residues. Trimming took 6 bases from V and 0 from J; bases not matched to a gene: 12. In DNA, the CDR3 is TGTGCCAGTAGCCTAGGAAGGGGAGGGGCAAGCACAGATACGCAGTATTTT. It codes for CASSLGRGGASTDTQYF.

CDR3 protein: CASSLTGQGAGVGGYTF. For the CDR3, the DNA is TGTGCCAGCAGCTTAACGGGACAGGGGGCTGGGGTCGGAGGCTACACCTTC. The V gene is TRBV7-3, the J gene TRBJ1-2; 12 bases agree with TRBD1. The CDR3 has 17 amino acids. Germline trimming cut 0 bases from V and 8 bases from J; bases unmatched to any gene: 10. CDR1 and CDR2 from the germline V gene are SGHTA and FQGTGA.

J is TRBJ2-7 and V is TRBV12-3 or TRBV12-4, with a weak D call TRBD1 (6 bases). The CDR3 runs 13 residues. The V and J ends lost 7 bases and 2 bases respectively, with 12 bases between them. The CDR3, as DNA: TGTGCCAGCACGCAGGACAGTACCTACGAGCAGTACTTC. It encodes CASTQDSTYEQYF.

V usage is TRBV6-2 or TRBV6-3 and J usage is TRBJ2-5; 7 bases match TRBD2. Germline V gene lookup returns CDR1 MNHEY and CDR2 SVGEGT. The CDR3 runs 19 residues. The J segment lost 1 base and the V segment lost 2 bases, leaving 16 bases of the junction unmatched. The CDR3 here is CASSYVRGELHMGQETQYF. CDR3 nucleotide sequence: TGTGCCAGCAGTTACGTCCGGGGGGAGTTACACATGGGCCAAGAGACCCAGTACTTC.

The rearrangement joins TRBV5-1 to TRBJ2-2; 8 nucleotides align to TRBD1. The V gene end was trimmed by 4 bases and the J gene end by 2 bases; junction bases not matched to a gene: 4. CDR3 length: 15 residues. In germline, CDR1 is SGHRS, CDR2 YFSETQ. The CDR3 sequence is CASSAGTGNTGELFF. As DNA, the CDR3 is TGCGCCAGCAGCGCCGGGACAGGAAACACCGGGGAGCTGTTTTTT.

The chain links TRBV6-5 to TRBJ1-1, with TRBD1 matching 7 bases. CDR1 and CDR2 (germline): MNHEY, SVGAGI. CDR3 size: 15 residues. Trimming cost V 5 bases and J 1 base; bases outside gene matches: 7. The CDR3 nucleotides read TGTGCCAGCAGTAAAAGGGGGCGCCGGAACACTGAAGCTTTCTTT. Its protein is CASSKRGRRNTEAFF.

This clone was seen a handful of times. This CDR3 is CASSSGWRPNNSPLHF. The CDR3 nucleotides are TGTGCCAGCAGCTCGGGTTGGCGTCCCAATAATTCACCCCTCCACTTT. V usage is TRBV9 and J usage is TRBJ1-6, with unresolved D. CDR1 and CDR2 (germline): SGDLS, YYNGEE. Trimming took 4 bases from V and 5 from J, leaving 16 bases between them. This CDR3 region has 16 residues. The full variable domain, rest sourced from reference TRBV9 and TRBJ1-6, is DSGVTQTPKHLITATGQRVTLRCSPRSGDLSVYWYQQSLDQGLQFLIQYYNGEERAKGNILERFSAQQFPDLHSELNLSSLELGDSALYFCASSSGWRPNNSPLHFGNGTRLTVT.

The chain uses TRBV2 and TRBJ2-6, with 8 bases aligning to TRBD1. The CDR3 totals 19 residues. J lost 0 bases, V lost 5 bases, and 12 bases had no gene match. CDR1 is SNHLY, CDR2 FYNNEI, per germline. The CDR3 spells CASSPKRPDRGSGANVLTF. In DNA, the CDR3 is TGTGCCAGCAGTCCCAAGCGACCAGACAGGGGCTCTGGGGCCAACGTCCTGACTTTC.

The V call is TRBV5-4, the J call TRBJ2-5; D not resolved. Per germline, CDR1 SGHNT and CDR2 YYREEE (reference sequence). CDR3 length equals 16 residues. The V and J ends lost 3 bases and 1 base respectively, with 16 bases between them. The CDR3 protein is CASSSWRSRGQETQYF. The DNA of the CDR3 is TGTGCCAGCAGCTCCTGGCGCAGTCGAGGCCAAGAGACCCAGTACTTC. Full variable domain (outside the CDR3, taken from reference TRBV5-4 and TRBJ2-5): ETGVTQSPTHLIKTRGQQVTLRCSSQSGHNTVSWYQQALGQGPQFIFQYYREEENGRGNFPPRFSGLQFPNYSSELNVNALELDDSALYLCASSSWRSRGQETQYFGPGTRLLVL.

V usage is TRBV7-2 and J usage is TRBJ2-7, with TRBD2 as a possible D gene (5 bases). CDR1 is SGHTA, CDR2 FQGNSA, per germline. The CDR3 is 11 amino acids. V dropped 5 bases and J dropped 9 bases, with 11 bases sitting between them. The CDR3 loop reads CASSIKGRQYF. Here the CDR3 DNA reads TGTGCCAGCAGCATCAAAGGGAGGCAGTACTTC.

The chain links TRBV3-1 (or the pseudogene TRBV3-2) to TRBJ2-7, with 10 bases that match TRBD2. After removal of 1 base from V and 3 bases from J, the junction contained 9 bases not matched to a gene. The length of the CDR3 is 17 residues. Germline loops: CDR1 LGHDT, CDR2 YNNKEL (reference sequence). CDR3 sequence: CASSQGVAGGTLYEQYF. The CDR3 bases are TGTGCCAGCAGCCAAGGCGTAGCGGGAGGAACCCTCTACGAGCAGTACTTC.

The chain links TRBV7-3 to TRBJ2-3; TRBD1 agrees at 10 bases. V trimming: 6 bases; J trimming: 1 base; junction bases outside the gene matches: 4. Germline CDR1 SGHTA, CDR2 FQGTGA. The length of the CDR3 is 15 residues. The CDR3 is CASSPGQGGTDTQYF. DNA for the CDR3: TGTGCCAGCAGTCCTGGACAGGGGGGCACAGATACGCAGTATTTT.

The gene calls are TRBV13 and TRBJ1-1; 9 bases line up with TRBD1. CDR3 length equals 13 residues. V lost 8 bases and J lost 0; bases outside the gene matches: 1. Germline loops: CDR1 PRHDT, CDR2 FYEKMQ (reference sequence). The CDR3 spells CASGQGMNTEAFF. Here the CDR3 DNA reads TGTGCCAGCGGACAGGGGATGAACACTGAAGCTTTCTTT.

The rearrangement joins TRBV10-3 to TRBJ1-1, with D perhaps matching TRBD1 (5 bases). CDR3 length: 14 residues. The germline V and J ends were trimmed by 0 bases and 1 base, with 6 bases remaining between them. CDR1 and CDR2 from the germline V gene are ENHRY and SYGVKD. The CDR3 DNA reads TGTGCCATCAGTGAGTCCCAGGGGAACACTGAAGCTTTCTTT. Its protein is CAISESQGNTEAFF.

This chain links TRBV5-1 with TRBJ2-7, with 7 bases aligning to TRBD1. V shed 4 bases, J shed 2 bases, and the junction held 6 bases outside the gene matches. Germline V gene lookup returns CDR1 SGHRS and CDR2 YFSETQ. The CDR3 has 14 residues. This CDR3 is CASSREGQTYEQYF. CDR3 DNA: TGCGCCAGCAGCCGTGAGGGACAGACCTACGAGCAGTACTTC.

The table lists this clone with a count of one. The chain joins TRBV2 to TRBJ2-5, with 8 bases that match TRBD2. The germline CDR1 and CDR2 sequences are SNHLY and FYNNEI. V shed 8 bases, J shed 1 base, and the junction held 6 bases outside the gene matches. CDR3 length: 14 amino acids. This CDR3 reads CASGNSGVQETQYF. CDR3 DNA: TGTGCCAGCGGAAATAGCGGGGTCCAAGAGACCCAGTACTTC.

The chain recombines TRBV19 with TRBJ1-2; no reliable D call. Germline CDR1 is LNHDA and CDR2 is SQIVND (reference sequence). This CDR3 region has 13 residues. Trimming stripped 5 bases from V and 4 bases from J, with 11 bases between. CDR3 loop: CASSAGSGYGYTF. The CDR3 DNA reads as TGTGCCAGTAGTGCCGGTTCGGGCTATGGCTACACCTTC.

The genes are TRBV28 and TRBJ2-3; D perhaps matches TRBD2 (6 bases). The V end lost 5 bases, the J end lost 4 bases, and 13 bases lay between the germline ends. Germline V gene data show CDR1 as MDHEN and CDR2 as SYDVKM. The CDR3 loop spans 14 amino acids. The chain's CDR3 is CASSGGGWADTQYF. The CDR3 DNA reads TGTGCCAGCAGTGGGGGAGGTTGGGCAGATACGCAGTATTTT.

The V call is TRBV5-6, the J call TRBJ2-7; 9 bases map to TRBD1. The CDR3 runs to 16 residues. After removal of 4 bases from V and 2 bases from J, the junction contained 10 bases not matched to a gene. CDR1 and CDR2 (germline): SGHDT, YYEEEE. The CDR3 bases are TGTGCCAGCAGCAAAACCGGGACAGGGTTCACCTACGAGCAGTACTTC. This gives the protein CASSKTGTGFTYEQYF.

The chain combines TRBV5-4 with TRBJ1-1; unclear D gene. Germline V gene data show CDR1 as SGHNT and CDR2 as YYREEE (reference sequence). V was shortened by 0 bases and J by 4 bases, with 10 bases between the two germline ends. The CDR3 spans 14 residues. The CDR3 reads CASSLGAGVTEAFF. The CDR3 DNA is TGTGCCAGCAGCTTGGGGGCCGGGGTCACTGAAGCTTTCTTT.